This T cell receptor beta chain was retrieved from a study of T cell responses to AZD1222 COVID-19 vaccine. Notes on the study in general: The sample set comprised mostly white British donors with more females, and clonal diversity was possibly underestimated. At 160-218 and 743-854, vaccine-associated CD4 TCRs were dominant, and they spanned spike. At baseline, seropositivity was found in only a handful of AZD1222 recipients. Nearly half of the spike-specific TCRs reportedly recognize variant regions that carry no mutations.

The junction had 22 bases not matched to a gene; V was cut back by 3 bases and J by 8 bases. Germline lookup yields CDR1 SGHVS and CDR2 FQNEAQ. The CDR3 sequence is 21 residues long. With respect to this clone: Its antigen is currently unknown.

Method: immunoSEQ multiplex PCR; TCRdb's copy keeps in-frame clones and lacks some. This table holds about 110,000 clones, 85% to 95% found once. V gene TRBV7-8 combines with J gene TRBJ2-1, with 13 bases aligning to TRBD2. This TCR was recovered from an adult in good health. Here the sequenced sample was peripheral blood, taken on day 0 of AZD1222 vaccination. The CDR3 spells CASSFPQTTSGGSLIFDEQFF. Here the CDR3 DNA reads TGTGCCAGCAGCTTCCCGCAGACGACTAGCGGGGGGTCTTTAATTTTCGATGAGCAGTTCTTC.